Listed below are T cell receptor beta chains from one sample, sequenced in a study of OX40 agonist ivuxolimab in advanced cancers. Only in-frame clones appear in the TCRdb table, and some are missing; sequencing was by immunoSEQ multiplex PCR. This table holds roughly 40,000 clones, 90% to 95% found once. The specimen was CD4+ or CD8+ T cells sorted from blood, collected in a trial of the OX40 agonist ivuxolimab. These receptors came from an adult with an advanced solid tumor such as melanoma, head and neck, liver or kidney cancer. Each CDR3 is given with its conserved first and last residue. D genes are given only for firm matches. Clone sizes are given selectively: once, few, many, or a class where the clone is expanded.

CDR3 protein: CASSLGGTQPQHF
CDR3 DNA: TGTGCCAGCAGTTTAGGGGGAACTCAGCCCCAGCATTTT
J gene: TRBJ1-5
clone size: few
V gene: TRBV27
D gene: NA

CDR3 protein: CASTQGNQPQHF
CDR3 DNA: TGTGCCAGCACTCAGGGAAATCAGCCCCAGCATTTT
J gene: TRBJ1-5
clone size: NA
V gene: TRBV6-6
D gene: NA

CDR3 protein: CASWVGQGPYEQYF
CDR3 DNA: TGTGCCAGCTGGGTCGGACAGGGGCCCTACGAGCAGTACTTC
J gene: TRBJ2-7
clone size: once
V gene: TRBV7-2
D gene: TRBD1

CDR3 protein: CASQLAHETPGELFF
CDR3 DNA: TGCGCCAGCCAGCTAGCACACGAGACCCCCGGGGAGCTGTTTTTT
J gene: TRBJ2-2
clone size: once
V gene: TRBV10-2
D gene: NA

CDR3 protein: CASSLGWGGSESGELFF
CDR3 DNA: TGTGCCAGCAGCTTAGGGTGGGGCGGGAGCGAATCCGGGGAGCTGTTTTTT
J gene: TRBJ2-2
clone size: NA
V gene: TRBV11-1
D gene: TRBD2

CDR3 protein: CASSVEGMGTGNRDTQYF
CDR3 DNA: TGTGCCAGCAGCGTAGAAGGTATGGGGACAGGGAATAGAGATACGCAGTATTTT
J gene: TRBJ2-3
clone size: NA
V gene: TRBV9
D gene: TRBD1

CDR3 protein: CASSIRVGKRDTQYF
CDR3 DNA: TGTGCCAGTAGTATAAGGGTTGGTAAGAGGGATACGCAGTATTTT
J gene: TRBJ2-3
clone size: NA
V gene: TRBV19
D gene: NA

CDR3 protein: CASSLTGVTEAFF
CDR3 DNA: TGTGCCAGCAGTTTAACAGGGGTTACTGAAGCTTTCTTT
J gene: TRBJ1-1
clone size: NA
V gene: TRBV13
D gene: TRBD1

CDR3 protein: CASRFRGNTGELFF
CDR3 DNA: TGTGCCAGCCGTTTCCGAGGTAACACCGGGGAGCTGTTTTTT
J gene: TRBJ2-2
clone size: NA
V gene: TRBV28
D gene: NA

CDR3 protein: CSVEGQGGRTEAFF
CDR3 DNA: TGCAGCGTTGAAGGCCAGGGAGGCCGAACTGAAGCTTTCTTT
J gene: TRBJ1-1
clone size: NA
V gene: TRBV29-1
D gene: NA

CDR3 protein: CASSMGTDTQYF
CDR3 DNA: TGTGCCAGTAGTATGGGCACAGATACGCAGTATTTT
J gene: TRBJ2-3
clone size: once
V gene: TRBV19
D gene: NA

CDR3 protein: CASSLGDRGRDEQYF
CDR3 DNA: TGTGCCAGCAGCTTAGGAGACAGGGGGAGAGACGAGCAGTACTTC
J gene: TRBJ2-7
clone size: NA
V gene: TRBV13
D gene: TRBD1

CDR3 protein: CASSESGTGSYEQYF
CDR3 DNA: TGTGCCAGCAGTGAAAGCGGGACAGGGTCCTACGAGCAGTACTTC
J gene: TRBJ2-7
clone size: NA
V gene: TRBV6-1
D gene: TRBD1

CDR3 protein: CASSLVGKYNEQFF
CDR3 DNA: TGTGCCAGCAGTTTAGTGGGGAAATACAATGAGCAGTTCTTC
J gene: TRBJ2-1
clone size: NA
V gene: TRBV27
D gene: NA

CDR3 protein: CATSRDFAGENEQFF
CDR3 DNA: TGTGCCACCAGCAGAGATTTTGCGGGAGAGAATGAGCAGTTCTTC
J gene: TRBJ2-1
clone size: NA
V gene: TRBV15
D gene: TRBD2

CDR3 protein: CASSVGDSEIGELFF
CDR3 DNA: TGTGCCAGCAGCGTAGGAGACAGCGAGATCGGGGAGCTGTTTTTT
J gene: TRBJ2-2
clone size: NA
V gene: TRBV9
D gene: NA

CDR3 protein: CASSSLAAQVADTQYF
CDR3 DNA: TGTGCCAGCAGCTCATTAGCGGCACAAGTTGCAGATACGCAGTATTTT
J gene: TRBJ2-3
clone size: NA
V gene: TRBV5-4
D gene: NA

CDR3 protein: CASSMTDNQPQHF
CDR3 DNA: TGTGCCAGTAGTATGACAGATAATCAGCCCCAGCATTTT
J gene: TRBJ1-5
clone size: NA
V gene: TRBV19
D gene: NA

CDR3 protein: CASSPTADYEQYF
CDR3 DNA: TGTGCCAGTAGTCCTACAGCGGACTACGAGCAGTACTTC
J gene: TRBJ2-7
clone size: NA
V gene: TRBV19
D gene: NA

CDR3 protein: CASRPLGTDTQYF
CDR3 DNA: TGTGCCAGCAGACCCTTAGGCACAGATACGCAGTATTTT
J gene: TRBJ2-3
clone size: few
V gene: TRBV27
D gene: NA